The 8 T cell receptor beta chains listed next were all sequenced from one sample in a study of Graves' ophthalmopathy and Graves' hyperthyroidism. TCR beta CDR3 regions were amplified from RNA transcripts. First-round RT-PCR with HTBI primers preceded a second-round multiplex PCR. MiXCR was run by TCRdb on the multiplex PCR reads, yielding one entry per CDR3 protein. The sample lists over a million distinct CDR3 sequences, 35% to 45% occurring once. Sequencing input: peripheral blood or thyroid tissue (not recorded which). The receptors were sampled from an adult man with Graves' hyperthyroidism.

This clonotype was detected ten times or more. The chain carries TRBV24-1 and TRBJ2-2; D is perhaps TRBD1 (5 bases). The CDR3 runs 13 residues. CDR1 and CDR2 (germline): KGHDR, SFDVKD. V lost 3 bases to trimming and J lost 6 bases, with 7 bases between them. The chain's CDR3 is CATSDRGPGELFF. The CDR3 DNA sequence: TGTGCCACCAGTGATAGGGGTCCCGGGGAGCTGTTTTTT.

To note about this clonotype: Just one base apart from a much larger clone, this may be a read error. The chain's CDR3 is CASSVGSKGQGYAF. The CDR3 DNA follows: TGTGCCAGCAGCGTAGGTTCGAAGGGCCAAGGCTACGCCTTC. V gene TRBV9 combines with J gene TRBJ1-2, with unresolved D. Germline CDR1 is SGDLS and CDR2 is YYNGEE. The CDR3 sequence is 14 residues long.

This chain uses TRBV7-9 with TRBJ1-5; D possibly corresponds to TRBD1 (5 bases). The CDR3 is made up of 17 amino acids. Looked up from germline, CDR1 is SEHNR and CDR2 is FQNEAQ (reference sequence). The V end lost 1 base, the J end lost 2 bases, and 15 bases lay between the germline ends. Written as DNA, the CDR3 is TGTGCCAGCAGCTTAGTGTCAGGGAAAAGAGGCAATCAGCCCCAGCATTTT. Amino acids: CASSLVSGKRGNQPQHF.

This clonotype was seen at least ten times. The genes are TRBV25-1 and TRBJ1-2; the match to TRBD1 covers 9 bases. CDR1 is MGHDK, CDR2 SYGVNS, per germline. V trimming: 3 bases; J trimming: 3 bases; junction bases outside the gene matches: 8. This CDR3 spans 16 amino acids. CDR3 DNA sequence: TGTGCCAGCAGTGATACCGGGACAGGGAATGACTATGGCTACACCTTC. It translates to CASSDTGTGNDYGYTF.

V is TRBV10-1 and J is TRBJ1-1; 9 bases match TRBD1. V shed 3 bases and J 1 base; nucleotides not matched to a gene: 9. CDR3 size: 17 residues. The germline V gene has CDR1 WNHNN and CDR2 SYGVQD (reference sequence). The CDR3 coding sequence is TGCGCCAGCAGTGATCGCCGGGACAGGGCTGGGAACACTGAAGCTTTCTTT. Translating it yields CASSDRRDRAGNTEAFF.

This clonotype was observed a handful of times. The J gene is TRBJ1-4, the V gene TRBV28, with no clear D. Trimming removed 7 bases from V and 7 bases from J, with 7 bases in between. The CDR3 totals 11 residues. Germline-derived CDR1 and CDR2 are MDHEN and SYDVKM. In nucleotides, the CDR3 is TGTGCCAGCAATGAGGGTGAAAAACTGTTTTTT. This encodes CASNEGEKLFF.

The J gene is TRBJ1-1, the V gene TRBV9; D is ambiguous. From germline, CDR1 is SGDLS and CDR2 YYNGEE. The CDR3 loop spans 14 amino acids. The germline V and J ends were trimmed by 0 bases and 5 bases, with 11 bases remaining between them. CDR3 amino acids: CASSVDGTTTEAFF. The CDR3 coding sequence is TGTGCCAGCAGCGTAGACGGTACGACAACTGAAGCTTTCTTT.

This clonotype came up many times. The chain is built from TRBV7-8 and TRBJ1-1, with D perhaps matching TRBD1 (6 bases). The V gene lost 1 base and the J gene lost 7 bases, with 10 bases spanning the gap. Germline lookup yields CDR1 SGHVS and CDR2 FQNEAQ. The CDR3 spans 13 residues. The CDR3 reads CASSLGGGIEAFF. The DNA of the CDR3 is TGTGCCAGCAGCTTAGGCGGGGGCATTGAAGCTTTCTTT. Based on the CDR3 plus reference TRBV7-8 and TRBJ1-1, the full variable domain is GAGVSQSPRYKVAKRGQDVALRCDPISGHVSLFWYQQALGQGPEFLTYFQNEAQLDKSGLPSDRFFAERPEGSVSTLKIQRTQQEDSAVYLCASSLGGGIEAFFGQGTRLTVV.